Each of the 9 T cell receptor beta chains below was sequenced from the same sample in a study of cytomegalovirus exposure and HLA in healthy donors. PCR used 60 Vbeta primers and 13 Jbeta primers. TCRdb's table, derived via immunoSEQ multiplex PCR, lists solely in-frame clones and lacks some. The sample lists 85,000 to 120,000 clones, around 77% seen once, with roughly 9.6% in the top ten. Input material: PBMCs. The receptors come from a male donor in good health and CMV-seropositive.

The DNA of the CDR3 is TGTGCCAGCAGTTGGGCCACCAGGACAGATACGCAGTATTTT. As protein: CASSWATRTDTQYF. V and J are TRBV28 and TRBJ2-3, with D uncertain. Trimming removed 4 bases from V and 3 bases from J, with 11 bases in between. The V gene's germline CDR1 is MDHEN and CDR2 SYDVKM. CDR3 length equals 14 residues.

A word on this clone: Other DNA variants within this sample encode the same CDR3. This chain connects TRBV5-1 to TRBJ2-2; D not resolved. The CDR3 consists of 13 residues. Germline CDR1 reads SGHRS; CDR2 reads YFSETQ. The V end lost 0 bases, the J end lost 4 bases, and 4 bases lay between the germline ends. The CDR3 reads CASSLGGTGELFF. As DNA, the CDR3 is TGCGCCAGCAGCTTGGGCGGCACCGGGGAGCTGTTTTTT.

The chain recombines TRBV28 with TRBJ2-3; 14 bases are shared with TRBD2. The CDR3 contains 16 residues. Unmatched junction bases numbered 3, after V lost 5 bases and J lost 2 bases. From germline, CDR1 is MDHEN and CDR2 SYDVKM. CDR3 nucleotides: TGTGCCAGCAGTAAGACTAGCGGGAGGGACACAGATACGCAGTATTTT. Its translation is CASSKTSGRDTDTQYF.

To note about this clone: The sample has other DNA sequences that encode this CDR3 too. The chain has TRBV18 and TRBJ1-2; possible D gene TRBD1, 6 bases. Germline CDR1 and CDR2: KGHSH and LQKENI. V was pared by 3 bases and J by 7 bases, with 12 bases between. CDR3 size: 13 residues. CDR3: CASSPPGGAGYTF. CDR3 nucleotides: TGTGCCAGCTCACCGCCGGGGGGGGCTGGCTACACCTTC.

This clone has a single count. Here the CDR3 reads CASRTRLASKVNEQFF. The CDR3, as DNA: TGTGCCAGCAGAACACGACTAGCGTCAAAGGTCAATGAGCAGTTCTTC. The chain employs TRBV2 and TRBJ2-1; TRBD2 matches at 8 bases. The V gene end was trimmed by 6 bases and the J gene end by 6 bases; junction bases not matched to a gene: 13. Germline CDR1 reads SNHLY; CDR2 reads FYNNEI. The CDR3 is 16 amino acids.

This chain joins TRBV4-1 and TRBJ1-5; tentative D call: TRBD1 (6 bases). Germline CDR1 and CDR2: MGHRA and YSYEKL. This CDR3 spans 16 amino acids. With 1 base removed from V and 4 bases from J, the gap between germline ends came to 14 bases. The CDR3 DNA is TGCGCCAGCAGCCAAGTAACAGGGTTTAGAAATCAGCCCCAGCATTTT. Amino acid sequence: CASSQVTGFRNQPQHF.

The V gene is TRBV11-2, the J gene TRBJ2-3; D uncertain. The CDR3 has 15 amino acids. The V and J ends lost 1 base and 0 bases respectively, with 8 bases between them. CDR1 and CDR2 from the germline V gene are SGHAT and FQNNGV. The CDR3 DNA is TGTGCCAGCAGCTTAGTAGTCTACAGCACAGATACGCAGTATTTT. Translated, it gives CASSLVVYSTDTQYF.

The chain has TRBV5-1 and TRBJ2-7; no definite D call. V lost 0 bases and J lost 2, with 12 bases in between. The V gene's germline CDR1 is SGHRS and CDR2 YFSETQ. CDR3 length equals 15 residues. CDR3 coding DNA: TGCGCCAGCAGCTTGGACGGAGCGTACCCCTACGAGCAGTACTTC. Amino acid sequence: CASSLDGAYPYEQYF.

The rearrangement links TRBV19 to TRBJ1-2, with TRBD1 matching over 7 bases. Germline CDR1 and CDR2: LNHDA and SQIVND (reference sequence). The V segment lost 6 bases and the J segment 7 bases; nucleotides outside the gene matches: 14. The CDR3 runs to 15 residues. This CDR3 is CASSKDPSGGSGYTF. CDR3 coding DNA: TGTGCCAGTAGCAAAGACCCCTCAGGGGGAAGTGGCTACACCTTC.